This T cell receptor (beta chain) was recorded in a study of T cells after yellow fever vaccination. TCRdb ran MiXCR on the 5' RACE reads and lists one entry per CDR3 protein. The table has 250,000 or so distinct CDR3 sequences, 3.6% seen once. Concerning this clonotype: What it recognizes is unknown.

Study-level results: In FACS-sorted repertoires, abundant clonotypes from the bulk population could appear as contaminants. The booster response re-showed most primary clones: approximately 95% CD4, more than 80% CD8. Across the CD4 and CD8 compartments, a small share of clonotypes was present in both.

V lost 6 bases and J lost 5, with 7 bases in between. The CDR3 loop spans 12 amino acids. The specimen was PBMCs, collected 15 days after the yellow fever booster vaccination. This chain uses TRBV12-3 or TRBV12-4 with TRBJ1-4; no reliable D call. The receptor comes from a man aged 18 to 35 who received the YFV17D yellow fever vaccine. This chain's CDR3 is CASSRINEKLFF. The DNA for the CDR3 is TGTGCCAGCAGCCGTATAAATGAAAAACTGTTTTTT.